The sequence of this T cell receptor beta chain was determined in a study of identifying expanded T cells in peripheral blood (dated by TCRdb to between 2017 and 2020). General notes on the study: Four technical replicates, made by sequencing separate aliquots from the same pool of genomic DNA, were compared pairwise. What the study reported, not specific to this receptor: Across all healthy-donor time intervals, the beta-binomial model significantly cut both the number of clones called differentially abundant and the false-positive rate. Variance in clone template counts between approximately two-week samples significantly increased with total template count across all healthy donors. About 1.3 differentially abundant clones were flagged by the binomial model between technical replicates, whereas about 16.4 and 19 were flagged over two weeks and four weeks, respectively. The authors expected biological variance in healthy repertoires might increase further over much longer intervals such as months to years.

The immunoSEQ Assay, which relies on bias-controlled multiplex PCR amplification of genomic DNA, was used to profile TCRbeta CDR3 regions. The authors' pipeline ran thus. The absolute abundance of each unique TCRbeta CDR3 region was quantified after sequences were collapsed and filtered. Differential abundance was tested with two models: a binomial (Fisher-equivalent) model and a beta-binomial model that adds time-dependent variance fitted from healthy donors. Clones with fewer than 5 combined templates were removed, and a clone was called differentially abundant if the clone's Benjamini-Hochberg FDR was below 0.01. Using the form v = (b*log(k)+a)^2, the beta-binomial variance was modeled as a function of the total template count across the two samples. As stored in TCRdb, this immuneACCESS dataset retains in-frame rearrangements with V and J assigned. A fraction of the clones does not appear; measured against another copy, unresolved V genes explain less than half of the discrepancy, and the remainder lacks a known reason. V and J calls and clone size come straight from that table; D and trimming were deduced from the DNA. A total of 100,000 to 150,000 clones appear in this sample, 75% to 90% of them only once. The top ten clones comprise 7.5% to 9% of the sample.

No immune events such as infections were documented for the healthy donors during the collection period. Healthy-donor blood repertoires served as a training cohort to calibrate time-dependent variance in a beta-binomial model of T-cell clone differential abundance. The training cohort included about ten healthy donors, of whom 3 were female and 7 were male. Donor ages ranged from about 29 to 65 years, with an average of roughly 46 years. Obtained from a commercial supplier, whole blood was collected from each healthy donor at three time points set around 2 weeks apart. For immunosequencing, genomic DNA was extracted from whole blood that had not been sorted. With respect to this clone: Its antigen is currently not known. There are no base qualities to consult, and no much larger clone falls within one base.

Sequences SNHLY (CDR1) and FYNNEI (CDR2) are obtained from the germline V gene. Trimming removed 3 bases from V and 8 bases from J, leaving 8 bases between the germline ends. From the cysteine up to the phenylalanine, the CDR3 has a length of 12 residues. Only the CDR3 DNA is retained, 36 bases long and in frame from the first base. The receptor comes from a person aged 18 to 75 in good health. The chain uses TRBV2 and TRBJ1-5; a tentative D match to TRBD1 spans 5 bases. Sequencing input: blood. The nucleotide sequence is TGTGCCAGCAGTGAGGGGCGTAAGCCCCAGCATTTT. This encodes CASSEGRKPQHF.